A single sample is the source of the 28 T cell receptor beta chains below, sequenced in a study of post-analysis software for immune sequencing data. Overall study results and limits: Controls showed lower frequencies than patients for 4 or 5 TRBV segments, and TRBV5-6, TRBV5-1 and TRBV20-1 were among these.

What these receptors recognize is not known. Incorporated into the TCR beta cDNA libraries were unique molecular identifiers, which served to reduce PCR and sequencing biases. TCRdb independently ran MiXCR on the PCR reads; one entry per CDR3 protein. The sample lists 750,000 to 950,000 distinct CDR3 sequences; just over 45% were seen once. Sequenced: blood. Receptor source: a girl under 18 with multiple sclerosis.

The gene calls are TRBV5-1 and TRBJ1-3; possible D gene TRBD1, 5 bases. Germline CDR1 SGHRS, CDR2 YFSETQ. The V end lost 4 bases, the J end lost 3 bases, and 17 bases lay between the germline ends. The CDR3 consists of 16 residues. For the CDR3, the DNA is TGCGCCAGCAGCCCGGCGGGACCGAAGTTTGGAAACACCATATATTTT. Translating gives CASSPAGPKFGNTIYF.

The chain combines TRBV5-1 with TRBJ2-7; the D gene is possibly TRBD1 (6 bases). Germline values: CDR1 SGHRS, CDR2 YFSETQ. V was pared by 4 bases and J by 2 bases, with 16 bases between. The CDR3 has 15 residues. The DNA of the CDR3 is TGCGCCAGCAGCCTTGGTCCTAACAGGGCCTACGAGCAGTACTTC. Its protein product is CASSLGPNRAYEQYF.

This clonotype has a handful of counts. V and J are TRBV29-1 and TRBJ2-3; no firm D call. Trimming cost V 3 bases and J 6 bases, with 10 bases left between them. The CDR3 runs 12 residues. From germline, CDR1 is SQVTM and CDR2 ANQGSEA. The CDR3 sequence is CSVDLGLDTQYF. The CDR3, as DNA: TGCAGCGTTGATCTGGGTCTGGATACGCAGTATTTT.

V and J are TRBV20-1 and TRBJ2-7; D remains unclear. Trimming took off 3 bases at V and 7 bases at J, with 13 bases between the two ends. The CDR3 is 12 residues long. CDR1 and CDR2 from the germline V gene are DFQATT and SNEGSKA (reference sequence). CDR3 in DNA: TGCAGTGCTAGTGGCACCGTGGGAGAGCAGTACTTC. The encoded protein is CSASGTVGEQYF.

This chain uses TRBV4-2 with TRBJ1-1, with D uncertain. Trimming shortened V by 0 bases and J by 0 bases, and 8 bases separated the two germline ends. Germline CDR1 LGHNA, CDR2 YNFKEQ. The CDR3 spans 15 residues. CDR3 amino acids: CASSQDGRLNTEAFF. CDR3 bases: TGTGCCAGCAGCCAAGACGGCAGATTGAACACTGAAGCTTTCTTT.

CDR3 sequence (DNA): TGTGCCAGCAGCTTAGAGGTGGCAGGTACGCAGTATTTT. Protein product: CASSLEVAGTQYF. The V call is TRBV7-8, the J call TRBJ2-3; D not resolved. The CDR3 spans 13 residues. CDR1 is SGHVS, CDR2 FQNEAQ, per germline. Trimming pared 1 base from V and 8 bases from J, leaving 10 bases between. Looking up the rest from reference TRBV7-8 and TRBJ2-3 gives the full variable domain: GAGVSQSPRYKVAKRGQDVALRCDPISGHVSLFWYQQALGQGPEFLTYFQNEAQLDKSGLPSDRFFAERPEGSVSTLKIQRTQQEDSAVYLCASSLEVAGTQYFGPGTRLTVL.

The rearrangement joins TRBV5-1 to TRBJ2-3; the D gene is possibly TRBD1 (5 bases). Trimming stripped 0 bases from V and 1 base from J, with 9 bases between. The CDR3 is 15 amino acids. The germline V gene encodes CDR1 SGHRS and CDR2 YFSETQ. CDR3 sequence reads: CASSLEGIGTDTQYF. The CDR3 bases are TGCGCCAGCAGCTTGGAGGGGATTGGCACAGATACGCAGTATTTT.

In this sample, this clonotype turned up once. The genes are TRBV9 and TRBJ2-4, with 12 bases identical to TRBD2. Unmatched junction bases numbered 6, after V lost 3 bases and J lost 2 bases. The germline V gene encodes CDR1 SGDLS and CDR2 YYNGEE. The CDR3 loop spans 17 amino acids. The CDR3 loop is CASSATGTSGPKNIQYF. The CDR3, as DNA: TGTGCCAGCAGCGCCACCGGGACTAGCGGGCCCAAAAACATTCAGTACTTC.

Here the CDR3 DNA reads TGTGCCAGCAGCAACTACGGGAACTCCTACAATGAGCAGTTCTTC. Residues: CASSNYGNSYNEQFF. The chain carries TRBV5-5 and TRBJ2-1; perhaps TRBD2 as D (5 bases). V was shortened by 4 bases and J by 0 bases, with 11 bases between the two germline ends. Looked up from germline, CDR1 is SGHKS and CDR2 is YYEKEE (reference sequence). This CDR3 region has 15 residues.

The gene calls are TRBV4-2 and TRBJ2-5; D unclear. The CDR3 consists of 14 residues. V dropped 1 base and J dropped 3 bases, with 9 bases sitting between them. From germline, CDR1 is LGHNA and CDR2 YNFKEQ. The CDR3 DNA sequence: TGTGCCAGCAGCCAAGTAATTGGCAAAGAGACCCAGTACTTC. The encoded protein is CASSQVIGKETQYF.

The chain recombines TRBV20-1 with TRBJ2-1, with unresolved D. V gave up 3 bases and J gave up 3 bases, with 9 bases separating them. Looked up from germline, CDR1 is DFQATT and CDR2 is SNEGSKA (reference sequence). CDR3 length: 13 amino acids. CDR3 coding DNA: TGCAGTGCTAGGAGATTAAACTACAATGAGCAGTTCTTC. It specifies CSARRLNYNEQFF.

The chain combines TRBV4-1 with TRBJ1-5; D unresolved. The CDR3 contains 15 residues. Germline CDR1 is MGHRA and CDR2 is YSYEKL. V shed 0 bases and J shed 4 bases, with 10 bases lying between them. The CDR3 coding sequence is TGCGCCAGCAGCCAAGAACTAGGCTCGAATCAGCCCCAGCATTTT. Translated: CASSQELGSNQPQHF.

J is TRBJ2-3 and V is TRBV5-5, with 8 bases that match TRBD2. The V gene's germline CDR1 is SGHKS and CDR2 YYEKEE (reference sequence). The CDR3 runs 16 residues. Trimming cost V 6 bases and J 0 bases; bases outside gene matches: 9. CDR3 loop: CASTFAPGGSTDTQYF. The CDR3 bases are TGTGCCAGCACTTTTGCCCCGGGAGGGAGCACAGATACGCAGTATTTT.

This clonotype occurred a few times. The chain uses TRBV7-3 and TRBJ1-1, with D uncertain. The CDR3 has 15 amino acids. CDR1 and CDR2 from the germline V gene are SGHTA and FQGTGA. The ends were cut back, 2 bases at V and 1 base at J, with 11 bases in the middle. DNA of the CDR3: TGTGCCAGCAGCTTAGTGGACGGAACGAACACTGAAGCTTTCTTT. This sequence encodes CASSLVDGTNTEAFF.

This clonotype came up a few times. This chain uses TRBV6-5 with TRBJ1-1; the D is unclear. This CDR3 is 14 amino acids long. CDR1 and CDR2 from the germline V gene are MNHEY and SVGAGI. V was clipped by 0 bases and J by 1 base, with 6 bases between them. The CDR3 is CASSYSKGNTEAFF. The CDR3 nucleotides read TGTGCCAGCAGTTACTCGAAGGGGAACACTGAAGCTTTCTTT.

The table lists this clonotype with many counts. V usage is TRBV6-5 and J usage is TRBJ2-6; D is perhaps TRBD2 (5 bases). CDR1 is MNHEY and CDR2 is SVGAGI in the germline V gene. V was cut by 0 bases and J by 3 bases, with 12 bases left in between. The CDR3 covers 17 residues. The CDR3 loop reads CASSYSVVGDGANVLTF. For the CDR3, the DNA is TGTGCCAGCAGTTACTCGGTCGTCGGGGATGGGGCCAACGTCCTGACTTTC.

The J gene is TRBJ2-1, the V gene TRBV7-2; 7 positions agree with TRBD1. From germline, CDR1 is SGHTA and CDR2 FQGNSA. V trimming: 3 bases; J trimming: 6 bases; junction bases outside the gene matches: 5. The CDR3 extends over 14 amino acids. The CDR3 spells CASSFEQGFNEQFF. CDR3 nucleotides: TGTGCCAGCAGCTTCGAACAGGGGTTCAATGAGCAGTTCTTC. The variable domain in full, completed from reference TRBV7-2 and TRBJ2-1, reads GAGVSQSPSNKVTEKGKDVELRCDPISGHTALYWYRQSLGQGLEFLIYFQGNSAPDKSGLPSDRFSAERTGGSVSTLTIQRTQQEDSAVYLCASSFEQGFNEQFFGPGTRLTVL.

The sample holds a few counts of this clonotype. The chain joins TRBV27 to TRBJ2-5; 14 bases map to TRBD2. Gene TRBJ2-7 matches the end of the DNA better, so the J call may be wrong. The CDR3 totals 17 residues. CDR1 is MNHEY, CDR2 SMNVEV, per germline (reference sequence). The CDR3 sequence is CASSPGLAGVGTYEQYF. The CDR3 DNA follows: TGTGCCAGCAGTCCGGGACTAGCGGGAGTAGGAACCTACGAGCAGTACTTC.

CDR3 region: CASSNGLAGRTQYF. The CDR3 DNA sequence: TGTGCCAGCAGCAACGGCCTAGCGGGAAGGACCCAGTACTTC. This sequence joins TRBV12-3 or TRBV12-4 and TRBJ2-5, with 9 bases lining up with TRBD2. After removal of 6 bases from V and 7 bases from J, the junction contained 9 bases not matched to a gene. The length of the CDR3 is 14 residues.

This clonotype was found a few times. The chain couples TRBV4-1 to TRBJ1-2; D unclear. This CDR3 has 16 amino acids. Germline CDR1 is MGHRA and CDR2 is YSYEKL. Trimming left V 0 bases short and J 4 bases short, with 15 bases between. CDR3 in DNA: TGCGCCAGCAGCCAAGAGGCGTCTGTGGTGAGCTATGGCTACACCTTC. Its translation is CASSQEASVVSYGYTF.

This clonotype was observed a handful of times. V gene TRBV11-2 combines with J gene TRBJ2-1, with no clear D. The CDR3 is 14 amino acids. Germline V lookup: CDR1 SGHAT, CDR2 FQNNGV. Between the trimmed V and J ends, which lost 3 bases and 9 bases, there was a span of 15 bases. The CDR3 sequence is CASSFGPPQSEQFF. CDR3 coding DNA: TGTGCCAGCAGCTTTGGCCCCCCCCAAAGTGAGCAGTTCTTC.

This chain joins TRBV13 and TRBJ2-7; no reliable D call. Trimming took 9 bases from V and 3 from J, leaving 15 bases between them. This CDR3 contains 13 residues. Per germline, CDR1 PRHDT and CDR2 FYEKMQ (reference sequence). The CDR3 protein is CASSRFVGYEQYF. The CDR3 region has the DNA TGTGCCAGTAGCCGTTTCGTTGGCTACGAGCAGTACTTC.

This clonotype was counted only a few times. The J gene is TRBJ1-5, the V gene TRBV7-2, with a tentative D call TRBD1 (6 bases). TRBJ2-3 matches the DNA end more closely, so the J call is doubtful. The CDR3 runs 13 residues. Germline V CDR1 and CDR2: SGHTA, FQGNSA. The chain's CDR3 is CASGIRGSDTQYF. Here the CDR3 DNA reads TGTGCCAGCGGAATCAGGGGATCAGATACGCAGTATTTT.

The genes are TRBV9 and TRBJ2-3; D is possibly TRBD2 (5 bases). CDR1 and CDR2 (germline): SGDLS, YYNGEE. This CDR3 region has 17 residues. V lost 0 bases and J 4 bases, leaving 18 bases between the germline ends. The CDR3 DNA reads as TGTGCCAGCAGCGTAGATCCTGGGGTAGCGTCCGCAGATACGCAGTATTTT. This sequence encodes CASSVDPGVASADTQYF.

A few counts support this clonotype. The chain recombines TRBV5-1 with TRBJ2-3, with a possible D match to TRBD2 (6 bases). The CDR3 runs to 15 residues. Germline CDR1 reads SGHRS; CDR2 reads YFSETQ. Deletions cut 3 bases from V and 0 bases from J, with 11 bases between. CDR3 coding DNA: TGCGCCAGCAGCTCCCATGGAGGGAGCACAGATACGCAGTATTTT. Protein sequence: CASSSHGGSTDTQYF.

The J gene is TRBJ2-3, the V gene TRBV4-2; no definite D call. The CDR3 sequence is 13 residues long. Between the trimmed V and J ends, which lost 1 base and 4 bases, there was a span of 6 bases. Germline V gene sequence: CDR1 LGHNA, CDR2 YNFKEQ. CDR3 loop: CASSQAGSDTQYF. CDR3 in DNA: TGTGCCAGCAGCCAAGCTGGGTCAGATACGCAGTATTTT.

This clonotype was detected only a few times. V usage is TRBV20-1 and J usage is TRBJ2-7; 10 positions agree with TRBD2. Per germline, CDR1 DFQATT and CDR2 SNEGSKA (reference sequence). The junction had 6 bases not matched to a gene; V was cut back by 4 bases and J by 3 bases. CDR3 length: 14 residues. The CDR3 nucleotides are TGCAGTGCTACTAGCGGGAGCGGCGGCTACGAGCAGTACTTC. It translates to CSATSGSGGYEQYF.

This clonotype was counted at least ten times. J is TRBJ2-7 and V is TRBV7-2; D ambiguous. This CDR3 region has 15 residues. Per the germline V gene, CDR1 is SGHTA and CDR2 is FQGNSA. Trimming shortened V by 1 base and J by 3 bases, and 13 bases separated the two germline ends. CDR3 coding DNA: TGTGCCAGCAGCTTAGGGGCCGACGGCGGCTACGAGCAGTACTTC. As protein: CASSLGADGGYEQYF.